Presented here are 20 T cell receptor beta chains from one specimen sequenced in a study of vaccination effects on CD4 cells after COVID-19. Ahead of sequencing, the ViraFEST assay grew antigen-specific CD4+ T cells using viral peptide pools. Once cultured for under 11 days, the cells underwent separation to obtain CD4+ T cells. Vaccine recipients had no previous SARS-CoV-2 infection; their nucleocapsid antibodies were negative. These receptors' antigens are unknown. Libraries were prepared by immunoSEQ multiplex PCR; TCRdb keeps only in-frame clonotypes and omits some of them. The table includes 50,000 to 60,000 clones, about two thirds detected once. The sequences come from CD4+ T cells from PBMCs cultured with SARS-CoV-2 spike peptides, collected before COVID-19 vaccination. The source of these receptors is a human donor who received a COVID-19 vaccine.

The J gene is TRBJ1-2, the V gene TRBV28; 7 nucleotides line up with TRBD1. V shed 7 bases and J 5 bases; nucleotides not matched to a gene: 16. This CDR3 has 16 amino acids. Germline CDR1 and CDR2: MDHEN and SYDVKM. CDR3 sequence: CASNSAGGGQRYGYTF. CDR3 DNA sequence: TGTGCCAGCAACTCCGCCGGGGGGGGACAGCGATATGGCTACACCTTC.

The rearrangement uses TRBV21-1 and TRBJ1-5. TRBV21-1 is a listed pseudogene. The CDR3 is made up of 15 amino acids. The CDR3 sequence: CASSKDRPANQPQHF. CDR3 sequence (DNA): TGTGCCAGCAGCAAAGATAGGCCCGCCAATCAGCCCCAGCATTTT.

This chain uses TRBV28 with TRBJ1-4; D uncertain. There are 13 residues in the CDR3. V was clipped by 7 bases and J by 4 bases, with 10 bases between them. Looked up from germline, CDR1 is MDHEN and CDR2 is SYDVKM. CDR3: CASNVQVNEKLFF. The CDR3, as DNA: TGTGCCAGCAACGTCCAGGTTAATGAAAAACTGTTTTTT.

The J gene is TRBJ1-2, the V gene TRBV5-6; D ambiguous. Germline CDR1 and CDR2: SGHDT and YYEEEE. The length of the CDR3 is 15 residues. V was trimmed by 2 bases and J by 3 bases, leaving 14 bases between them. The CDR3 loop reads CASSFGPEVDYGYTF. In DNA, the CDR3 is TGTGCCAGCAGCTTTGGTCCAGAAGTGGACTATGGCTACACCTTC.

CDR3 nucleotide sequence: TGTGCCAGCAGGGGAGGGGGTATGAGTGGCTACACCTTC. Encoded protein: CASRGGGMSGYTF. This rearrangement joins TRBV2 to TRBJ1-2, with D possibly matching TRBD1 (6 bases). Per the germline V gene, CDR1 is SNHLY and CDR2 is FYNNEI. The length of the CDR3 is 13 residues. V was shortened by 6 bases and J by 7 bases, with 15 bases between the two germline ends.

The V and J genes are TRBV30 and TRBJ1-1; D is unresolved. The CDR3 totals 12 residues. Looked up from germline, CDR1 is GTSNPN and CDR2 is SVGIG (reference sequence). V lost 5 bases and J lost 0, with 7 bases in between. The DNA for the CDR3 is TGTGCCTGGGGACGCTTGAACACTGAAGCTTTCTTT. This sequence encodes CAWGRLNTEAFF.

This sequence joins TRBV7-3 and TRBJ2-3; D possibly matches TRBD1 or TRBD2 (5 bases each). The CDR3 sequence is 16 residues long. The V and J ends lost 0 bases and 4 bases respectively, with 14 bases between them. The germline V gene has CDR1 SGHTA and CDR2 FQGTGA. CDR3: CASSLTGGPRPDTQYF. CDR3 DNA: TGTGCCAGCAGCTTAACTGGGGGTCCAAGGCCAGATACGCAGTATTTT.

This clone was counted only a few times. This chain links TRBV10-3 with TRBJ1-1; 7 bases fit TRBD1. Losses at the gene ends were 3 bases for V and 1 base for J; bases not matched to a gene: 8. CDR3 length: 16 residues. CDR1 and CDR2 (germline): ENHRY, SYGVKD. The CDR3 nucleotides read TGTGCCATCAGTGACCCGACAGGGCAGGGGAACACTGAAGCTTTCTTT. This encodes CAISDPTGQGNTEAFF.

The rearrangement links TRBV9 to TRBJ2-7; the match to TRBD1 covers 7 bases. Germline CDR1 and CDR2: SGDLS and YYNGEE. With V trimmed by 0 bases and J by 5 bases, 8 bases remained unmatched. CDR3 size: 15 residues. In nucleotides, the CDR3 is TGTGCCAGCAGCGTAGGAGGGCAGGGGGTTAACGAGCAGTACTTC. Translation: CASSVGGQGVNEQYF.

The chain couples TRBV28 to TRBJ1-2; 8 bases are a match to TRBD1. The CDR3 loop spans 15 amino acids. Per germline, CDR1 MDHEN and CDR2 SYDVKM. J lost 4 bases, V lost 5 bases, and 9 bases had no gene match. CDR3 sequence reads: CASSQPQGAGYGYTF. The CDR3 DNA sequence: TGTGCCAGCAGTCAACCCCAGGGGGCTGGCTATGGCTACACCTTC.

V usage is TRBV19 and J usage is TRBJ1-5; possibly TRBD1 for D (5 bases). V lost 11 bases and J lost 4, with 12 bases in between. CDR1 is LNHDA and CDR2 is SQIVND in the germline V gene (reference sequence). CDR3 length equals 12 residues. The CDR3 coding sequence is TGTGCCGGGGGACGGGCGAATCAGCCCCAGCATTTT. Residues: CAGGRANQPQHF. The whole variable domain, remainder taken from reference TRBV19 and TRBJ1-5, is DGGITQSPKYLFRKEGQNVTLSCEQNLNHDAMYWYRQDPGQGLRLIYYSQIVNDFQKGDIAEGYSVSREKKESFPLTVTSAQKNPTAFYLCAGGRANQPQHFGDGTRLSIL.

The chain employs TRBV28 and TRBJ1-3; no firm D call. V was cut by 3 bases and J by 4 bases, with 16 bases left in between. This CDR3 region has 16 residues. The germline CDR1 and CDR2 sequences are MDHEN and SYDVKM. CDR3 sequence: CASSLSLRTRGNTIYF. The CDR3 coding sequence is TGTGCCAGCAGTTTGTCCCTGCGAACAAGGGGAAACACCATATATTTT.

The chain is built from TRBV5-1 and TRBJ1-1; D is undetermined. V shed 3 bases and J shed 3 bases, with 9 bases lying between them. In germline, CDR1 is SGHRS, CDR2 YFSETQ. This CDR3 region has 13 residues. CDR3 in amino acids: CASSSREYTEAFF. The CDR3 DNA reads TGCGCCAGCAGCTCCCGGGAGTACACTGAAGCTTTCTTT.

The chain employs TRBV4-1 and TRBJ1-2, with TRBD1 identical over 7 bases. The V segment lost 3 bases and the J segment 6 bases; nucleotides outside the gene matches: 4. Germline assignment: CDR1 MGHRA and CDR2 YSYEKL. The CDR3 is 13 residues long. CDR3 residues: CASSQTGPDGYTF. DNA of the CDR3: TGCGCCAGCAGCCAGACAGGGCCCGATGGCTACACCTTC.

The J gene is TRBJ1-1, the V gene TRBV29-1; D remains unclear. In germline, CDR1 is SQVTM, CDR2 ANQGSEA. This CDR3 spans 12 amino acids. V lost 7 bases and J 0 bases, leaving 9 bases between the germline ends. The CDR3 sequence is CSGVALNTEAFF. The CDR3 DNA sequence: TGCAGCGGGGTCGCTCTGAACACTGAAGCTTTCTTT.

The chain links TRBV28 to TRBJ1-2, with TRBD1 matching over 11 bases. The V segment lost 4 bases and the J segment 5 bases; nucleotides outside the gene matches: 3. This CDR3 spans 14 amino acids. CDR1 is MDHEN and CDR2 is SYDVKM in the germline V gene. The CDR3 nucleotides are TGTGCCAGCAGTTCCGGGACAGGGGGATATGGCTACACCTTC. Translating gives CASSSGTGGYGYTF.

The chain couples TRBV18 to TRBJ1-2; D remains ambiguous. The CDR3 runs to 15 residues. The V gene lost 1 base and the J gene lost 0 bases, with 9 bases spanning the gap. Germline V CDR1 and CDR2: KGHSH, LQKENI. CDR3: CASSPQQQSNYGYTF. DNA of the CDR3: TGTGCCAGCTCACCACAACAGCAGTCTAACTATGGCTACACCTTC. Together with reference TRBV18 and TRBJ1-2, the CDR3 gives the full variable domain: NAGVMQNPRHLVRRRGQEARLRCSPMKGHSHVYWYRQLPEEGLKFMVYLQKENIIDESGMPKERFSAEFPKEGPSILRIQQVVRGDSAAYFCASSPQQQSNYGYTFGSGTRLTVV.

V is TRBV7-3 and J is TRBJ2-3; weak D call: TRBD2 (7 bases). The V gene lost 5 bases and the J gene lost 0 bases, with 18 bases spanning the gap. CDR1 is SGHTA, CDR2 FQGTGA, per germline. This CDR3 contains 17 residues. DNA for the CDR3: TGTGCCAGCAGCCCGAAGGGGGGGATTCCTAGCACAGATACGCAGTATTTT. Translation: CASSPKGGIPSTDTQYF.

This clone was counted only a few times. This chain links TRBV5-1 with TRBJ2-1; 12 nucleotides agree with TRBD2. The length of the CDR3 is 15 residues. V lost 4 bases to trimming and J lost 5 bases; unmatched junction nucleotides: 4. CDR1 and CDR2 (germline): SGHRS, YFSETQ. In DNA form, the CDR3 reads TGCGCCAGCAGCGGTACTAGCGGGAGGAACAATGAGCAGTTCTTC. Its translation is CASSGTSGRNNEQFF.

The chain joins TRBV6-5 to TRBJ2-1; 9 positions match TRBD2. V shed 6 bases and J 8 bases; nucleotides not matched to a gene: 11. The germline CDR1 and CDR2 sequences are MNHEY and SVGAGI. The length of the CDR3 is 15 residues. The CDR3 nucleotides are TGTGCCAGCAGGCTATTCGCGGGGGGGCGGGATGAGCAGTTCTTC. It encodes CASRLFAGGRDEQFF.